The TCR beta chain under discussion was sequenced for a study of beta chain features in type 1 diabetes. This clone was observed a handful of times. Its cognate antigen is unknown. Sorted populations all had greater than 98% purity. Germline V gene sequence: CDR1 MDHEN, CDR2 SYDVKM. After removal of 8 bases from V and 3 bases from J, the junction contained 6 bases not matched to a gene. This CDR3 is 14 amino acids long. General observations from the study: TCRB repertoires of naive, central memory and Treg cells appeared more similar among patients than among healthy donors. Patients and controls would share equally any PCR tilt toward shorter templates. All four CD4+ subsets of Type 1 diabetes patients contained TCRB CDR3s that were moderately but significantly shorter. Unsettled here was the matter of whether HLA type influences TCRB rearrangement.

What was sequenced were expressed TCRB transcripts, since all of the isolated RNA had been reverse transcribed. TCRdb's copy holds only in-frame clones and misses some; the assay was immunoSEQ multiplex PCR. The table includes some 370,000 clones, 8.5% to 10% detected once. The sample was central memory CD4+ T cells from blood. The chain has TRBV28 and TRBJ1-3, with 8 nucleotides matching TRBD1. The clonotype comes from a man aged 30 to 39 with type 1 diabetes. The CDR3 DNA is TGTGCCAGCGGAAGGGGACAGGTTGGAAACACCATATATTTT. Translated, it gives CASGRGQVGNTIYF.